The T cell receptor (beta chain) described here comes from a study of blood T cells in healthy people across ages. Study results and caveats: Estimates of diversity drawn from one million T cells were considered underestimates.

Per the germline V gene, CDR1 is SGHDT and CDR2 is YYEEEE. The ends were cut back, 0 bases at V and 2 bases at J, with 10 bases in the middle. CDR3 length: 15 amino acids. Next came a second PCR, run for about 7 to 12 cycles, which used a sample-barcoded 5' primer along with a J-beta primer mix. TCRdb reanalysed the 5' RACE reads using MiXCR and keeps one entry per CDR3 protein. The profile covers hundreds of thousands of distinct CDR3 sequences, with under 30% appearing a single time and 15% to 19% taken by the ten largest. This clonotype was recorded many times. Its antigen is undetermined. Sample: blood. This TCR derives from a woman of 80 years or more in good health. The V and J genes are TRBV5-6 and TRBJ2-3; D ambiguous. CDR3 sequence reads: CASSLVVQPTDTQYF. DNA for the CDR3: TGTGCCAGCAGCTTGGTCGTTCAGCCCACAGATACGCAGTATTTT.